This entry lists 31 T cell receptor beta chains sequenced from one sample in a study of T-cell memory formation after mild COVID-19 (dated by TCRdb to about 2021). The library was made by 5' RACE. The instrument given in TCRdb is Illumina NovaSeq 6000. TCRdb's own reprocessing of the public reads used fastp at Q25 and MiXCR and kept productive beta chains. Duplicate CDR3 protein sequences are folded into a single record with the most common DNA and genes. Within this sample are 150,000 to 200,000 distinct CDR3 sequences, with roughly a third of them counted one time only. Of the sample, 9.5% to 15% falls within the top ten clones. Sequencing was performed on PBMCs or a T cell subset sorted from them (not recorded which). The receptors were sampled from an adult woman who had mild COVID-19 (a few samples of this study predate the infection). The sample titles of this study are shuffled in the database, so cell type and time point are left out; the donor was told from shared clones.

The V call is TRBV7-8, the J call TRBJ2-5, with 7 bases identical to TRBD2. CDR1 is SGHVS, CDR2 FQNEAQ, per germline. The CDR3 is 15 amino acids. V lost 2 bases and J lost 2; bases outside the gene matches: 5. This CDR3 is CASSLLRGEQETQYF. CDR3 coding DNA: TGTGCCAGCAGCTTATTACGGGGGGAGCAAGAGACCCAGTACTTC.

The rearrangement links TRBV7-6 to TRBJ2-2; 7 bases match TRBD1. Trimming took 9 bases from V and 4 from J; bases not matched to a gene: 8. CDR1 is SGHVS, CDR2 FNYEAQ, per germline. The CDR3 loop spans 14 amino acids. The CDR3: CASSRTGSTGELFF. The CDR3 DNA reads TGTGCCAGTTCTAGGACAGGAAGCACCGGGGAGCTGTTTTTT.

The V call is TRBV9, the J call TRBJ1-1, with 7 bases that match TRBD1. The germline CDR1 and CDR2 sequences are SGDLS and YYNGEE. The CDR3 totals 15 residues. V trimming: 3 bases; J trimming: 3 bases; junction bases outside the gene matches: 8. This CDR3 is CASSDDPGGYTEAFF. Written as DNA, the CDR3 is TGTGCCAGCAGCGACGACCCAGGGGGTTACACTGAAGCTTTCTTT. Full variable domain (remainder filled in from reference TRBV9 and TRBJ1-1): DSGVTQTPKHLITATGQRVTLRCSPRSGDLSVYWYQQSLDQGLQFLIQYYNGEERAKGNILERFSAQQFPDLHSELNLSSLELGDSALYFCASSDDPGGYTEAFFGQGTRLTVV.

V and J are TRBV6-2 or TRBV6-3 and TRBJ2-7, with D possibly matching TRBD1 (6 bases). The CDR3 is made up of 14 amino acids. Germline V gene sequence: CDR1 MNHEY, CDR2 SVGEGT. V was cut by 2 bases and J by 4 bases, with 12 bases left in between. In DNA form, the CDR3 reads TGTGCCAGCAGTTACGGCGGCAGGGGATACGAGCAGTACTTC. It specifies CASSYGGRGYEQYF.

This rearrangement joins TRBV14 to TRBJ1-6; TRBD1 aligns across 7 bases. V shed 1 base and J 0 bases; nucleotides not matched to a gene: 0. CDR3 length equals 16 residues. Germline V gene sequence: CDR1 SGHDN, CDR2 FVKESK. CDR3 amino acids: CASSQAGGSYNSPLHF. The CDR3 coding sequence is TGTGCCAGCAGCCAAGCAGGGGGCTCCTATAATTCACCCCTCCACTTT.

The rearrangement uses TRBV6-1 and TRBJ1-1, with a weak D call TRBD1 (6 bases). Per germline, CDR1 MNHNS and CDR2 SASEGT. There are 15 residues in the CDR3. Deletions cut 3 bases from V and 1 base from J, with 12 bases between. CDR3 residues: CASSDMGAANTEAFF. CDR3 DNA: TGTGCCAGCAGTGACATGGGGGCCGCGAACACTGAAGCTTTCTTT.

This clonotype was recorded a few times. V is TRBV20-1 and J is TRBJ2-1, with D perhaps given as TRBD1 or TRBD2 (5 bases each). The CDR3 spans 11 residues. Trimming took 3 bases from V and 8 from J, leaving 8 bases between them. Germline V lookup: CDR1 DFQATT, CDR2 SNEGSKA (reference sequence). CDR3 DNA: TGCAGTGCTAGCAGGGACCATGAGCAGTTCTTC. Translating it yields CSASRDHEQFF.

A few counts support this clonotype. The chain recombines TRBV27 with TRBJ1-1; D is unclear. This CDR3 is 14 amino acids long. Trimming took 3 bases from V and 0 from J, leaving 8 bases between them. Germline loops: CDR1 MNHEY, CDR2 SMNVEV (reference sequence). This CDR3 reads CASSFSRLNTEAFF. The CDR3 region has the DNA TGTGCCAGCAGTTTTAGCAGATTGAACACTGAAGCTTTCTTT.

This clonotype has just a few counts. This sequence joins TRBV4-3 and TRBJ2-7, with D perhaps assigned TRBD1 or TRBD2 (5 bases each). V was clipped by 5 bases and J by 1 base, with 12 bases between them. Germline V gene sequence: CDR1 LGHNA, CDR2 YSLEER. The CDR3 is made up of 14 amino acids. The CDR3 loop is CASSSGTESYEQYF. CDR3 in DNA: TGCGCCAGCAGCTCCGGGACGGAGTCCTACGAGCAGTACTTC.

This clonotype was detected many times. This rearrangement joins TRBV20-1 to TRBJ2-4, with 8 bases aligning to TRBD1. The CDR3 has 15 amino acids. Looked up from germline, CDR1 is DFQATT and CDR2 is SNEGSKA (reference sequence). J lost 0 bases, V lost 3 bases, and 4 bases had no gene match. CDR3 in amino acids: CSASGQGGAKNIQYF. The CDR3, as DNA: TGCAGTGCTAGTGGACAGGGAGGAGCCAAAAACATTCAGTACTTC.

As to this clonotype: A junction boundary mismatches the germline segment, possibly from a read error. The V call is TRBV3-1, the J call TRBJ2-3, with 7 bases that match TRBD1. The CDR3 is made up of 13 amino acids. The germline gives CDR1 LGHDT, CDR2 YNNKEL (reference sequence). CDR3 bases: TGTGCCTGCAGCGAAGACAGGGCGAATACGCAGTATTTT. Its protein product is CACSEDRANTQYF.

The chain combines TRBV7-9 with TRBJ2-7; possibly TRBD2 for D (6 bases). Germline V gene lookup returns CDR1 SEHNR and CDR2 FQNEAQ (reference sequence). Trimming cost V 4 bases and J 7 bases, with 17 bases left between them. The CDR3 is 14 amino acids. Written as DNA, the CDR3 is TGTGCCAGCAGCTCGGCCGGGACTCTCTCGGAGCAGTACTTC. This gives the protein CASSSAGTLSEQYF. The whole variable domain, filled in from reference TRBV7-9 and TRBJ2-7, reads DTGVSQNPRHKITKRGQNVTFRCDPISEHNRLYWYRQTLGQGPEFLTYFQNEAQLEKSRLLSDRFSAERPKGSFSTLEIQRTEQGDSAMYLCASSSAGTLSEQYFGPGTRLTVT.

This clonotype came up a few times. The CDR3 loop is CASSPGQQGAGYTEAFF. The CDR3 DNA follows: TGTGCCAGCAGCCCTGGACAACAGGGGGCAGGGTACACTGAAGCTTTCTTT. The rearrangement uses TRBV6-6 and TRBJ1-1, with TRBD1 matching 9 bases. The CDR3 runs to 17 residues. Germline CDR1 reads MNHNY; CDR2 reads SVGAGI (reference sequence). After removal of 6 bases from V and 3 bases from J, the junction contained 14 bases not matched to a gene.

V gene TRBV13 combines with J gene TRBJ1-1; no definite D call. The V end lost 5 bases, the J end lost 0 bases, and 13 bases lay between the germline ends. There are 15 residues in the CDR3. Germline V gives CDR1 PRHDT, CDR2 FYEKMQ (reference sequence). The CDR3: CASSSGRIMNTEAFF. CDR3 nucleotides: TGTGCCAGCAGCAGCGGACGTATCATGAACACTGAAGCTTTCTTT. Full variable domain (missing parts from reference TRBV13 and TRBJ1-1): AAGVIQSPRHLIKEKRETATLKCYPIPRHDTVYWYQQGPGQDPQFLISFYEKMQSDKGSIPDRFSAQQFSDYHSELNMSSLELGDSALYFCASSSGRIMNTEAFFGQGTRLTVV.

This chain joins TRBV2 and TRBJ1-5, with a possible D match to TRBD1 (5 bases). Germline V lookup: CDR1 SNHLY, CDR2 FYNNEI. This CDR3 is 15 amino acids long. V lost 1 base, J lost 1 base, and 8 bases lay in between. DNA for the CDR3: TGTGCCAGCAGTGAAGTAGGGGTGAGCAATCAGCCCCAGCATTTT. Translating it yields CASSEVGVSNQPQHF.

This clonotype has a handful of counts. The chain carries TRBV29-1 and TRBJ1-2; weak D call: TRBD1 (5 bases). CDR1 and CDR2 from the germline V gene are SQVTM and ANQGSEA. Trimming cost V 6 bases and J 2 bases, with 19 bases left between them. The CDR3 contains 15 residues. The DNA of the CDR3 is TGCAGCGTCGGGCCAGAAGACCAGGGAAACTATGGCTACACCTTC. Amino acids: CSVGPEDQGNYGYTF.

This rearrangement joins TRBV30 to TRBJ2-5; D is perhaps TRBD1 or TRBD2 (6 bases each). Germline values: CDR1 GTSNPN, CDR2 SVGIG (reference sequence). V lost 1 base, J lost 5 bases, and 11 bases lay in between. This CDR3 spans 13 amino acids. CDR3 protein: CAWSGLGGETQYF. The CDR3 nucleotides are TGTGCCTGGAGTGGACTAGGGGGGGAGACCCAGTACTTC.

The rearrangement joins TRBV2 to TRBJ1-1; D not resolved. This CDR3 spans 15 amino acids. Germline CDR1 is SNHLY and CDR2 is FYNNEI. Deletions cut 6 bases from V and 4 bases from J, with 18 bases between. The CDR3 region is CASRARISIGTEAFF. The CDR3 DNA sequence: TGTGCCAGCAGGGCCCGGATCTCTATAGGCACTGAAGCTTTCTTT.

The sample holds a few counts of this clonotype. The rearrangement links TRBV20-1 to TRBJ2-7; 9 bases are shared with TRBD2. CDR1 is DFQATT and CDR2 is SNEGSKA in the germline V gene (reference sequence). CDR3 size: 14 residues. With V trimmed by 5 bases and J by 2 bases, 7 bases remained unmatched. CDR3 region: CSAPQAGGTYEQYF. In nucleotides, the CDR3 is TGCAGTGCTCCGCAGGCGGGGGGGACCTACGAGCAGTACTTC.

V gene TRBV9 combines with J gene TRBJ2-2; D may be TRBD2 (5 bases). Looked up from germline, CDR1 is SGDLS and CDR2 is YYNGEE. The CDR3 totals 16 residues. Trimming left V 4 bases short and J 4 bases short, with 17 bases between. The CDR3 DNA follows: TGTGCCAGCAGCCCCCGGGTGGGTCGGGGCACCGGGGAGCTGTTTTTT. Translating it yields CASSPRVGRGTGELFF.

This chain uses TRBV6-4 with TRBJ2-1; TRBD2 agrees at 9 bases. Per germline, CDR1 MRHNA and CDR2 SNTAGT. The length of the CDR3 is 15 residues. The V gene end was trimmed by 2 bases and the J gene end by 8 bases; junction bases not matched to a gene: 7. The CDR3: CASSDRAGGLDEQFF. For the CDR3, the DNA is TGTGCCAGCAGTGACAGGGCGGGGGGGCTTGATGAGCAGTTCTTC.

The CDR3 region is CSASGLAGSTDTQYF. Written as DNA, the CDR3 is TGCAGTGCTAGCGGACTAGCGGGAAGCACAGATACGCAGTATTTT. The chain recombines TRBV20-1 with TRBJ2-3; 12 bases are shared with TRBD2. V trimming: 3 bases; J trimming: 0 bases; junction bases outside the gene matches: 1. CDR3 length: 15 amino acids. Germline loops: CDR1 DFQATT, CDR2 SNEGSKA (reference sequence).

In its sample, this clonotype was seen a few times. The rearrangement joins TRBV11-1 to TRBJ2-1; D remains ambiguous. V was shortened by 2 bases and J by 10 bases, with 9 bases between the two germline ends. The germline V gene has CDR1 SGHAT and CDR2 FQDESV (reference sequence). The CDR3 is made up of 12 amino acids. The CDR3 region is CASSLSAEEQFF. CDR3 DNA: TGTGCCAGCAGCTTAAGCGCTGAGGAGCAGTTCTTC.

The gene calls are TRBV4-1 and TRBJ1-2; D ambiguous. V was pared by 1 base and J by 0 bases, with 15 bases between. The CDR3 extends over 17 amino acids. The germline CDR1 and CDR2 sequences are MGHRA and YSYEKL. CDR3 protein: CASSQGPTPMTNYGYTF. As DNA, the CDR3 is TGCGCCAGCAGCCAAGGTCCTACCCCAATGACTAACTATGGCTACACCTTC.

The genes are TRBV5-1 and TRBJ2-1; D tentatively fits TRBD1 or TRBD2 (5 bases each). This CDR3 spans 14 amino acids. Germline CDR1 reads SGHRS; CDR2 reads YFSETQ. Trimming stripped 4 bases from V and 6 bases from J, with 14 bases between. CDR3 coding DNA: TGCGCCAGCAGCCCCGGGACGTTGGTCAATGAGCAGTTCTTC. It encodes CASSPGTLVNEQFF. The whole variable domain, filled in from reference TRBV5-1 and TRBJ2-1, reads KAGVTQTPRYLIKTRGQQVTLSCSPISGHRSVSWYQQTPGQGLQFLFEYFSETQRNKGNFPGRFSGRQFSNSRSEMNVSTLELGDSALYLCASSPGTLVNEQFFGPGTRLTVL.

Here the CDR3 DNA reads TGTGCCAGCAGAGGTCTTGTGGGTACCTATGGCTACACCTTC. Translating it yields CASRGLVGTYGYTF. The rearrangement links TRBV2 to TRBJ1-2, with no clear D. The CDR3 totals 14 residues. Germline-derived CDR1 and CDR2 are SNHLY and FYNNEI. Trimming pared 6 bases from V and 4 bases from J, leaving 15 bases between.

CDR3 amino acids: CATSDPLGTEPSYNEQFF. DNA for the CDR3: TGTGCCACCAGTGATCCCCTTGGGACAGAGCCCTCCTACAATGAGCAGTTCTTC. The rearrangement links TRBV24-1 to TRBJ2-1, with TRBD1 matching 7 bases. The germline CDR1 and CDR2 sequences are KGHDR and SFDVKD. J lost 0 bases, V lost 3 bases, and 10 bases had no gene match. The CDR3 loop spans 18 amino acids.

Written as DNA, the CDR3 is TGTGCCAGCAGCCAAGGGACAGGGTATGGCTACACCTTC. This translates into CASSQGTGYGYTF. The chain carries TRBV7-3 and TRBJ1-2, with TRBD1 identical over 9 bases. With V trimmed by 5 bases and J by 5 bases, 3 bases remained unmatched. Germline CDR1 is SGHTA and CDR2 is FQGTGA. CDR3 length: 13 amino acids.

The CDR3: CASSRDGVYGYTF. The CDR3 DNA reads TGTGCCTCTTCCCGGGACGGTGTATATGGCTACACCTTC. The chain links TRBV27 to TRBJ1-2, with D possibly matching TRBD1 (5 bases). Trimming stripped 11 bases from V and 5 bases from J, with 18 bases between. This CDR3 has 13 residues. Per the germline V gene, CDR1 is MNHEY and CDR2 is SMNVEV (reference sequence).

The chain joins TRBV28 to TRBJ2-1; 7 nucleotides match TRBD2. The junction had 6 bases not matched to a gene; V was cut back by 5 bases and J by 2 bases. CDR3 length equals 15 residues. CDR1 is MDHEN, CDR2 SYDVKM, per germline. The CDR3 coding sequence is TGTGCCAGCAGTCGGTGGGGGGGAACCTACAATGAGCAGTTCTTC. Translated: CASSRWGGTYNEQFF.

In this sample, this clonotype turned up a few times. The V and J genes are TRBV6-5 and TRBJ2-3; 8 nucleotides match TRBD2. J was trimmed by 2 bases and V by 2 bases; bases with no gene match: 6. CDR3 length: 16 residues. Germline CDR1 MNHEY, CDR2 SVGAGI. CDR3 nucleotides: TGTGCCAGCAGTTACATGCGGGGGGCTACCACAGATACGCAGTATTTT. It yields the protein CASSYMRGATTDTQYF.